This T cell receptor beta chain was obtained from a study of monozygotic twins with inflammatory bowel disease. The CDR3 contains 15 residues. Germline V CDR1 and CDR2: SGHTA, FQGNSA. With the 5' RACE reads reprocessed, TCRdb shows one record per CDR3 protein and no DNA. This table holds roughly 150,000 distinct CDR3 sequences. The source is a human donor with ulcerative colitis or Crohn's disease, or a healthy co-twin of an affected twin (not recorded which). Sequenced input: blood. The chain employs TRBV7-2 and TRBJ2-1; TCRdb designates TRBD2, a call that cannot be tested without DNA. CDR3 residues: CASSRTSGIIDEQFF.